The clone carrying this T cell receptor (beta chain) was observed a single time. Antigen specificity is unknown. The data derive from a study of graft-versus-host responses after intestinal transplantation. Turning to the study itself: Recipients uniformly received anti-thymocyte globulin induction, followed by tacrolimus and steroids for approximately 3 years.

Findings and caveats of the study: High graft-versus-host to host-versus-graft clonal ratios were seen in allografts of patients with graft-donor T cell macrochimerism. An association linked early post-transplant HvG declines with peak circulating GvH clone levels.

Germline values: CDR1 SGDLS, CDR2 YYNGEE. V lost 1 base and J lost 3, with 25 bases in between. This CDR3 has 19 residues. Only in-frame clones appear in the TCRdb table, and some are missing; sequencing was by immunoSEQ multiplex PCR. The data hold more than 65,000 clones, with 85% to 95% observed a single time. The chain couples TRBV9 to TRBJ1-2, with TRBD1 as a possible D gene (6 bases). The material was unstimulated CD8+ T cells sorted from spleen or lymph node cells, obtained before transplant. The clonotype was recovered from a human donor who was the organ donor for an intestinal transplant. For the CDR3, the DNA is TGTGCCAGCAGCGTAAAGGGGGGGATCTTACGGCCGAAGGACTATGGCTACACCTTC. It yields the protein CASSVKGGILRPKDYGYTF.